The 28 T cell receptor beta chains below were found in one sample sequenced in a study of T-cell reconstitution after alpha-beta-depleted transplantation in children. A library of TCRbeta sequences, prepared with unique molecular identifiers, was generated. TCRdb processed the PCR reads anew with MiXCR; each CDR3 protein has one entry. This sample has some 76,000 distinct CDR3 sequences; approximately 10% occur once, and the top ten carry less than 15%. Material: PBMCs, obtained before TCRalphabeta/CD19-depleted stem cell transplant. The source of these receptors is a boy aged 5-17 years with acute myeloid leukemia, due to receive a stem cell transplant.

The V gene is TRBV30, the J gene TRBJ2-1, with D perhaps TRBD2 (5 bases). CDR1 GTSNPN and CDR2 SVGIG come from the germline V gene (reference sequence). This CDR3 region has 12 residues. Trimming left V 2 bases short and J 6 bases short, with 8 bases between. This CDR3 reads CAWSPRGNEQFF. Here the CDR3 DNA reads TGTGCCTGGAGTCCACGGGGCAATGAGCAGTTCTTC. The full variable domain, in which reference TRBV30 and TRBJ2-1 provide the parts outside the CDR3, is SQTIHQWPATLVQPVGSPLSLECTVEGTSNPNLYWYRQAAGRGLQLLFYSVGIGQISSEVPQNLSASRPQDRQFILSSKKLLLSDSGFYLCAWSPRGNEQFFGPGTRLTVL.

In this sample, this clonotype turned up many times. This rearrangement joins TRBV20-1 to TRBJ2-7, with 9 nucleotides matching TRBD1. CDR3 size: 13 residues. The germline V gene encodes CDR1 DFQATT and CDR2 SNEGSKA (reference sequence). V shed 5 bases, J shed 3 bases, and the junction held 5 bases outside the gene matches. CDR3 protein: CSAVPGQGYEQYF. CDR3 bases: TGCAGTGCTGTTCCGGGACAGGGCTACGAGCAGTACTTC.

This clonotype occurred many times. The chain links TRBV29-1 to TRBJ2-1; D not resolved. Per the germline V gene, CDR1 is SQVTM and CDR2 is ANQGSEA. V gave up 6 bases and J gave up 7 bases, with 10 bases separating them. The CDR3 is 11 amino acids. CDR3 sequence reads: CSVDIRNEQFF. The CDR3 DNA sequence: TGCAGCGTCGACATTCGTAATGAGCAGTTCTTC.

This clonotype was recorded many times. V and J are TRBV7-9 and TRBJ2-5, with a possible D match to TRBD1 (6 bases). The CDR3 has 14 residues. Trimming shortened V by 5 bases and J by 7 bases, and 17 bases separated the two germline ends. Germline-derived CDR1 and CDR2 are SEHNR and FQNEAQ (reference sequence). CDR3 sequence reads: CASSVSGTKGTQYF. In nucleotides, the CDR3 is TGTGCCAGCAGCGTATCCGGGACAAAGGGGACCCAGTACTTC.

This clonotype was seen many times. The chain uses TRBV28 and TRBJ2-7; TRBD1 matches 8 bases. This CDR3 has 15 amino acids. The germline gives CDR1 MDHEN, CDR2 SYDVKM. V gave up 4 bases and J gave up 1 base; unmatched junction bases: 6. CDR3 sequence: CASSSYRGESYEQYF. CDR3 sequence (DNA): TGTGCCAGCAGTTCCTACAGGGGGGAATCCTACGAGCAGTACTTC.

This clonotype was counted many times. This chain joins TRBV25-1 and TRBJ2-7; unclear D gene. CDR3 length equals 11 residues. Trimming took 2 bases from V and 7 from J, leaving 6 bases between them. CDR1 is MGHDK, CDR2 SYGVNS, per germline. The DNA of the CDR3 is TGTGCCAGCAGTGAAGTAGGGGAGCAGTACTTC. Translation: CASSEVGEQYF.

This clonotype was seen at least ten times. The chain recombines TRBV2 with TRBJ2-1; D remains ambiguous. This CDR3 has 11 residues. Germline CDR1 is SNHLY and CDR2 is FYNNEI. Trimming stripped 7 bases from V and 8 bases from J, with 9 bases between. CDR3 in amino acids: CASNLIDEQFF. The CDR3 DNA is TGTGCCAGCAATTTGATCGATGAGCAGTTCTTC.

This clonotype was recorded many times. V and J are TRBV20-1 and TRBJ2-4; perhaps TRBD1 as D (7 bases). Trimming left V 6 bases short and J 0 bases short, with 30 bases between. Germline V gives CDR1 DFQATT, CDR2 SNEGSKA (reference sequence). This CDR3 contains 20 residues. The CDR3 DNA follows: TGCAGTGCCGGGGGTGTAGGGGGCTTAACCGGACTATTAGCCAAAAACATTCAGTACTTC. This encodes CSAGGVGGLTGLLAKNIQYF.

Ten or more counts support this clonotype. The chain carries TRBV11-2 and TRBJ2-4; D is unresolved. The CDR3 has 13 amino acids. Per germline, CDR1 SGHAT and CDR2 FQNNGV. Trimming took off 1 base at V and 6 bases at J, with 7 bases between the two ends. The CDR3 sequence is CASSLVTGNIQYF. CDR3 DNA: TGTGCCAGCAGCTTAGTCACCGGAAACATTCAGTACTTC.

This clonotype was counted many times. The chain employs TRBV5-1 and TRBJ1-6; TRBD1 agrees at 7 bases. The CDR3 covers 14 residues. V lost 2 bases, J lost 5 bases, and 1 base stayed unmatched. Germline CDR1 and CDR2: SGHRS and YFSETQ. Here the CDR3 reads CASSLGQDNSPLHF. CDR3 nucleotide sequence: TGCGCCAGCAGCTTAGGACAGGATAATTCACCCCTCCACTTT.

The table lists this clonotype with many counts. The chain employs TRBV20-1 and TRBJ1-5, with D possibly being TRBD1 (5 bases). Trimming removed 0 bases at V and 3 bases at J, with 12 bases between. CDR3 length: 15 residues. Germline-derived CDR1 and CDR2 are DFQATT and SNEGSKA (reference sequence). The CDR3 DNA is TGCAGTGCTAGAGAGGCCAGGGACTACAATCAGCCCCAGCATTTT. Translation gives CSAREARDYNQPQHF.

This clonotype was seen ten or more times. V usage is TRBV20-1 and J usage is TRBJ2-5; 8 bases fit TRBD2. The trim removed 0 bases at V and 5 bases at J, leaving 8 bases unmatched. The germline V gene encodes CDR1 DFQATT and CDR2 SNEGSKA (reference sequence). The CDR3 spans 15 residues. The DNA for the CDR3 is TGCAGTGCTAGAGATGGCGGGGGGAAAATTGAGACCCAGTACTTC. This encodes CSARDGGGKIETQYF.

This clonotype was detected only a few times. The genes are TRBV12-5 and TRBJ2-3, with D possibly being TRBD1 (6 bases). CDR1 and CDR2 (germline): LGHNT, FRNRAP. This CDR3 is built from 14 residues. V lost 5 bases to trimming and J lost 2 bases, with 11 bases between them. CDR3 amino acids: CASGNRDITDTQYF. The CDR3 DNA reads TGTGCTAGTGGTAACCGGGACATCACAGATACGCAGTATTTT.

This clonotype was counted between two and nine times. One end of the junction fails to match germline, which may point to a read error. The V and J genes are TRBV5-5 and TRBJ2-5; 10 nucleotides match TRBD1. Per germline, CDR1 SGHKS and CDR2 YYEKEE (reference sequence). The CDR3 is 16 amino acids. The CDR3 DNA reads TGTGCCAGCAGCTCTACCGGGACAGGGGACCAGGAGACCCAGTACTTC. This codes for CASSSTGTGDQETQYF.

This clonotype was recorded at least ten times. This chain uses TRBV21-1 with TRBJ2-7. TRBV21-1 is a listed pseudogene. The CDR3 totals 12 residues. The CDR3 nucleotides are TGTGCCAGCAGCAAGAAATCCTACGAGCAGTACGTC. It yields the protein CASSKKSYEQYV.

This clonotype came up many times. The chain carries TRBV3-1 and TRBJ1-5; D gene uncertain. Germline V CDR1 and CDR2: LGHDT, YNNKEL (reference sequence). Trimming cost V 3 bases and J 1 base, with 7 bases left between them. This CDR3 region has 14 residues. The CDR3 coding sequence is TGTGCCAGCAGCCATCACAGCAGCAATCAGCCCCAGCATTTT. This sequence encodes CASSHHSSNQPQHF.

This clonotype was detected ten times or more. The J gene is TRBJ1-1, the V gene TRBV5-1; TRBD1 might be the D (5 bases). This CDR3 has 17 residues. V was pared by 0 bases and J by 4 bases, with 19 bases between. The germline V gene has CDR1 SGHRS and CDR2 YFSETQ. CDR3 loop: CASSLAGGVEVATEAFF. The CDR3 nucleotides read TGCGCCAGCAGCTTGGCCGGGGGGGTTGAGGTGGCCACTGAAGCTTTCTTT.

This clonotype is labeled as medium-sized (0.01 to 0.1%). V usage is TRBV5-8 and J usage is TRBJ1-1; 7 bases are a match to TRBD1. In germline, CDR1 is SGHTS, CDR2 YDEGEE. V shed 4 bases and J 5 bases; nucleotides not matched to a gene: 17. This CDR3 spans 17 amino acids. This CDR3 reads CASSPDEGALSRTEAFF. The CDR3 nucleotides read TGTGCCAGCAGCCCGGACGAGGGGGCCTTAAGCCGTACTGAAGCTTTCTTT.

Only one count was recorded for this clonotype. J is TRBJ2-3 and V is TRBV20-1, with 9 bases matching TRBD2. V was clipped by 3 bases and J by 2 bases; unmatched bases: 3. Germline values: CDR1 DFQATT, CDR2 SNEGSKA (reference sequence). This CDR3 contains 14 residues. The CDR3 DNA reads TGCAGTGCTAGCAGACTAGCGGTCACAGATACGCAGTATTTT. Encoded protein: CSASRLAVTDTQYF.

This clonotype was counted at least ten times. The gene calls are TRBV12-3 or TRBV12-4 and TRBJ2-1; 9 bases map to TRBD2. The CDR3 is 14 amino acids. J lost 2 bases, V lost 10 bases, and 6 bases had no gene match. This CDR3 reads CATNSGSAYNEQFF. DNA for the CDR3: TGTGCCACCAATAGCGGGAGCGCCTACAATGAGCAGTTCTTC.

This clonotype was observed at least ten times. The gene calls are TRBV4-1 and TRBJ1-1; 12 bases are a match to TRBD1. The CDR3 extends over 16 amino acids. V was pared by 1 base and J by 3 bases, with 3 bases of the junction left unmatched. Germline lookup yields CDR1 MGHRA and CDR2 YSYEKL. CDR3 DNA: TGCGCCAGCAGCCAAGCCGGGGACAGGGGGCACACTGAAGCTTTCTTT. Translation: CASSQAGDRGHTEAFF.

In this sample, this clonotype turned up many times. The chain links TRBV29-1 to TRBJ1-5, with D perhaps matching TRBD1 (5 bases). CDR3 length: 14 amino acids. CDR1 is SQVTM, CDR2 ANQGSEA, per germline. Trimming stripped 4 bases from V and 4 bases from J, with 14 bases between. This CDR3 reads CSVVIGDRNQPQHF. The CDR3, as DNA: TGCAGCGTTGTAATAGGAGACAGAAATCAGCCCCAGCATTTT.

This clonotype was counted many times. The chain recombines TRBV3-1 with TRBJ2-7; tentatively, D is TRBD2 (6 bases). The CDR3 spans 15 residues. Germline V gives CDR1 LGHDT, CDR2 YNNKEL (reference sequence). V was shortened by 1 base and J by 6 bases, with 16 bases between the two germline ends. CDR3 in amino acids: CASSQVAGGIGEQYV. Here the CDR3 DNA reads TGTGCCAGCAGCCAAGTCGCCGGGGGTATTGGCGAGCAGTACGTC.

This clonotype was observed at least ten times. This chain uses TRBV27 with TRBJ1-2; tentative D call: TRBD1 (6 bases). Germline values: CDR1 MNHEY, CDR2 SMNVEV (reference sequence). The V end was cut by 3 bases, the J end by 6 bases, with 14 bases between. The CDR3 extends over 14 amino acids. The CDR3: CASSFRGGLNGYTF. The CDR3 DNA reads TGTGCCAGCAGTTTCCGGGGGGGGCTCAATGGCTACACCTTC.

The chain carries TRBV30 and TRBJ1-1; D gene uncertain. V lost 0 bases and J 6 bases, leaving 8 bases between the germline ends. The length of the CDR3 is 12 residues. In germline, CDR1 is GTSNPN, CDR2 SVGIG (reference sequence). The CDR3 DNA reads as TGTGCCTGGAGTGTACGAGGCGCTGAAGCTTTCTTT. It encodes CAWSVRGAEAFF.

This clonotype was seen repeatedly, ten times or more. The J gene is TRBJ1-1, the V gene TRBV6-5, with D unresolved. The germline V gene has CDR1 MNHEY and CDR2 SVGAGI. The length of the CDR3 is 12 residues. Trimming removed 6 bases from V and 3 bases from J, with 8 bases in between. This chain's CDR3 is CASRSWDTEAFF. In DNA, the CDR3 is TGTGCCAGCAGGTCGTGGGACACTGAAGCTTTCTTT.

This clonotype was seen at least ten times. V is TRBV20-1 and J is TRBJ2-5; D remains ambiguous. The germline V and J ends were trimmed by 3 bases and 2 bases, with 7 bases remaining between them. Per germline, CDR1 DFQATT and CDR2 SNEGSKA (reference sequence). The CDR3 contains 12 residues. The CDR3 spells CSASVGQETQYF. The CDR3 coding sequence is TGCAGTGCTAGCGTAGGGCAAGAGACCCAGTACTTC.

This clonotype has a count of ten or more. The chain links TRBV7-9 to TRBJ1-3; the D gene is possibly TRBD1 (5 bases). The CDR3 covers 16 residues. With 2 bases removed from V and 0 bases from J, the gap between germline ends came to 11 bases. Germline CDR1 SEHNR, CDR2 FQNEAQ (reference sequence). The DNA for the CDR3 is TGTGCCAGCAGCTTAAAAGACAGTGGCTCTGGAAACACCATATATTTT. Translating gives CASSLKDSGSGNTIYF.